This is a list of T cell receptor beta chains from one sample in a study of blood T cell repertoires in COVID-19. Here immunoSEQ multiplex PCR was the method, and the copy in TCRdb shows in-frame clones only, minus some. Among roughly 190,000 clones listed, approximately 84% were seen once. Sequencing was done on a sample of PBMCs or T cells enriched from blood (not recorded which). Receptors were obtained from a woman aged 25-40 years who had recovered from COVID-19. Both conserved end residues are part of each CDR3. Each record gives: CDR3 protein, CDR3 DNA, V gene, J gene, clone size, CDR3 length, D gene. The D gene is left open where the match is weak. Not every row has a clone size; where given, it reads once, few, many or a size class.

CASPPRLNEKLFF	TGTGCCAGCCCTCCCAGGCTTAATGAAAAACTGTTTTTT	TRBV11-3	TRBJ1-4	.	13	.
CASSPGQAGYGNTIYF	TGCGCCAGCAGCCCGGGACAGGCAGGGTACGGAAACACCATATATTTT	TRBV5-1	TRBJ1-3	.	16	TRBD1
CASSAAAMHDQPQHF	TGTGCCAGCAGCGCCGCGGCGATGCACGATCAGCCCCAGCATTTT	TRBV7-9	TRBJ1-5	.	15	.
CASSIDRAAFF	TGTGCCAGCAGTATAGACAGGGCTGCTTTCTTT	TRBV2	TRBJ1-1	.	11	TRBD1
CASSLGQSYGYTF	TGCGCCAGCAGCCTGGGACAGTCTTATGGCTACACCTTC	TRBV4-1	TRBJ1-2	few	13	TRBD1
CASGASSYNSPLHF	TGTGCGAGTGGGGCCAGCTCCTATAATTCACCCCTCCACTTT	TRBV3-1/TRBV3-2	TRBJ1-6	few	14	.
CASSFLRGAGGGYTF	TGTGCCAGCAGTTTTTTACGGGGGGCGGGAGGCGGCTACACCTTC	TRBV27	TRBJ1-2	.	15	.
CASSSGGSSNQPQHF	TGTGCCAGCTCATCGGGAGGCAGCAGCAATCAGCCCCAGCATTTT	TRBV18	TRBJ1-5	.	15	.
CAISEQQGPQHF	TGTGCCATCAGTGAGCAACAGGGGCCCCAGCATTTT	TRBV10-3	TRBJ1-5	.	12	.
CASSSRGGPGNTQYF	TGCGCCAGCAGCTCGCGCGGGGGGCCGGGGAATACGCAGTATTTT	TRBV5-1	TRBJ2-3	.	15	TRBD2
CAGQEGRAEQYF	TGTGCCGGGCAGGAGGGCAGGGCGGAGCAGTACTTC	TRBV30	TRBJ2-7	.	12	.
CARQGRTEAFF	TGTGCCAGACAGGGGAGGACTGAAGCTTTCTTT	TRBV2	TRBJ1-1	few	11	TRBD1
CASSLSGRSTDTQYF	TGTGCCAGCAGTTTATCAGGGAGGAGCACAGATACGCAGTATTTT	TRBV28	TRBJ2-3	once	15	.
CASSPSGVGELFF	TGTGCCAGCAGCCCTAGCGGGGTCGGGGAGCTGTTTTTT	TRBV11-3	TRBJ2-2	.	13	TRBD2
CATSRDPGSGGKNIQYF	TGTGCCACCAGCAGAGACCCGGGGTCGGGAGGCAAAAACATTCAGTACTTC	TRBV15	TRBJ2-4	.	17	TRBD2
CASSPGDRGNYGYTF	TGCGCCAGCAGCCCGGGGGACAGGGGTAACTATGGCTACACCTTC	TRBV5-1	TRBJ1-2	once	15	TRBD1
CSVRQGANYGYTF	TGCAGCGTGAGACAGGGGGCTAACTATGGCTACACCTTC	TRBV29-1	TRBJ1-2	few	13	TRBD1
CASRGFGGSATGNTIYF	TGTGCCAGTAGGGGGTTCGGAGGGTCTGCAACCGGAAACACCATATATTTT	TRBV19	TRBJ1-3	many	17	.
CASSLYRGGELFF	TGCGCCAGCAGCTTATACAGGGGAGGGGAGCTGTTTTTT	TRBV5-1	TRBJ2-2	.	13	TRBD1
CASSQPGLAGASTDTQYF	TGTGCCAGCAGCCAGCCGGGACTAGCGGGGGCCAGCACAGATACGCAGTATTTT	TRBV4-2	TRBJ2-3	.	18	TRBD2
CATSGVGTGDQETQYF	TGTGCCACCAGTGGAGTCGGGACAGGAGACCAAGAGACCCAGTACTTC	TRBV24-1	TRBJ2-5	.	16	TRBD1
CASSLLEEEAFF	TGCGCCAGCAGCTTATTGGAGGAAGAAGCTTTCTTT	TRBV5-1	TRBJ1-1	.	12	.
CASSLDSLVGEQYF	TGTGCCAGCAGCTTGGACAGTCTTGTAGGCGAGCAGTACTTC	TRBV5-6	TRBJ2-7	once	14	.
CASSQDAGTYNSPLHF	TGTGCCAGCAGCCAAGATGCGGGCACCTATAATTCACCCCTCCACTTT	TRBV14	TRBJ1-6	.	16	.
CASSLEVAGPLGNEQFF	TGTGCCAGCAGCTTGGAGGTAGCGGGGCCACTCGGCAATGAGCAGTTCTTC	TRBV5-4	TRBJ2-1	few	17	TRBD2
CASSIRPGRSSYNEQFF	TGTGCCAGTAGTATACGTCCGGGGAGGAGCTCCTACAATGAGCAGTTCTTC	TRBV19	TRBJ2-1	.	17	.